A selection of T cell receptor beta chains follows, all from one sample in a study of blood T cells in healthy people across ages. Via MiXCR, TCRdb re-called the 5' RACE reads, giving one row per CDR3 protein. The repertoire holds more than 1,400,000 distinct CDR3 sequences, with 42% as singletons. What was sequenced was blood. The receptors come from a young woman in good health. The CDR3 runs from the conserved cysteine through the conserved F or W. A D gene is named only where the DNA matches it firmly. Part of the rows lack a size; the others show once, few, many or a class for expanded clones.

j_gene: TRBJ2-1; d_gene: NA; v_gene: TRBV12-3/TRBV12-4; abundance: few; CDR3nt: TGTGCCAGTCGGGACCCCCTGATCGATGAGCAGTTCTTC; CDR3aa: CASRDPLIDEQFF
j_gene: TRBJ1-2; d_gene: NA; v_gene: TRBV20-1; abundance: NA; CDR3nt: TGCAGTGCTAGTGGAACAGCTCAGTATGGCTACACCTTC; CDR3aa: CSASGTAQYGYTF
j_gene: TRBJ1-2; d_gene: NA; v_gene: TRBV18; abundance: NA; CDR3nt: TGTGCCAGCTCACCATCGGACATGATACTCTATGGCTACACCTTC; CDR3aa: CASSPSDMILYGYTF
j_gene: TRBJ1-2; d_gene: NA; v_gene: TRBV12-3/TRBV12-4; abundance: NA; CDR3nt: TGTGCCAGCAGTTTAGGAAGTCCGAATGGCTACACCTTC; CDR3aa: CASSLGSPNGYTF
j_gene: TRBJ1-2; d_gene: NA; v_gene: TRBV29-1; abundance: few; CDR3nt: TGCAGCGTTGAAGATCGGGTTGGGGGCCGCCTCTATGGCTACACCTTC; CDR3aa: CSVEDRVGGRLYGYTF
j_gene: TRBJ2-3; d_gene: NA; v_gene: TRBV20-1; abundance: NA; CDR3nt: TGCAGTGCTACCCTAGTGCAATCTAGCACAGATACGCAGTATTTT; CDR3aa: CSATLVQSSTDTQYF
j_gene: TRBJ2-5; d_gene: TRBD2; v_gene: TRBV20-1; abundance: NA; CDR3nt: TGCAGTGCTAGAGGAGCGGGAGGGTGGAATGAGCAGTACTTC; CDR3aa: CSARGAGGWNEQYF
j_gene: TRBJ2-5; d_gene: NA; v_gene: TRBV29-1; abundance: many; CDR3nt: TGCAGCGCTGGACAGGGAGGGGAGACCCAGTACTTC; CDR3aa: CSAGQGGETQYF
j_gene: TRBJ1-4; d_gene: TRBD1; v_gene: TRBV28; abundance: NA; CDR3nt: TGTGCCAGCAGTCCCTGGACAGGGTCTAATGAAAAACTGTTTTTT; CDR3aa: CASSPWTGSNEKLFF
j_gene: TRBJ2-5; d_gene: NA; v_gene: TRBV20-1; abundance: few; CDR3nt: TGCAGTGCTAGAGGAGTTAAAGCGGCAGAAGAGACCCAGTACTTC; CDR3aa: CSARGVKAAEETQYF
j_gene: TRBJ2-1; d_gene: TRBD2; v_gene: TRBV20-1; abundance: few; CDR3nt: TGCAGTGCTATTCTCCCGGGACTAGCGTACAATGAGCAGTTCTTC; CDR3aa: CSAILPGLAYNEQFF
j_gene: TRBJ1-2; d_gene: NA; v_gene: TRBV5-6; abundance: NA; CDR3nt: TGTGCCAGCAACGGCCTCGGGACACTCTATGGCTACACCTTC; CDR3aa: CASNGLGTLYGYTF
j_gene: TRBJ2-1; d_gene: NA; v_gene: TRBV3-1; abundance: NA; CDR3nt: TGTGCCAGCAGCCGAGGACTGGGCGATGAGCAGTTCTTC; CDR3aa: CASSRGLGDEQFF
j_gene: TRBJ1-5; d_gene: NA; v_gene: TRBV20-1; abundance: NA; CDR3nt: TGCAGTGCTGTATTAGGCGGGGGCTATAGCAATCAGCCCCAGCATTTT; CDR3aa: CSAVLGGGYSNQPQHF
j_gene: TRBJ2-7; d_gene: TRBD2; v_gene: TRBV4-1; abundance: NA; CDR3nt: TGCGCCAGCAGCCACCCCGCGCTAGCGGGAATGTCCGAGCAGTACTTC; CDR3aa: CASSHPALAGMSEQYF
j_gene: TRBJ2-1; d_gene: NA; v_gene: TRBV15; abundance: NA; CDR3nt: TGTGCCACCAGCAGAGAGCGCAAGGCGGTGGGCAATGAGCAGTTCTTC; CDR3aa: CATSRERKAVGNEQFF
j_gene: TRBJ2-3; d_gene: NA; v_gene: TRBV25-1; abundance: NA; CDR3nt: TGTGCCAGCAGTGATGCAGGCTTCACAGATACGCAGTATTTT; CDR3aa: CASSDAGFTDTQYF
j_gene: TRBJ2-3; d_gene: NA; v_gene: TRBV20-1; abundance: few; CDR3nt: TGCAGTGCTAGATCGTGGGGGACAGATACGCAGTATTTT; CDR3aa: CSARSWGTDTQYF